Shown below are 6 T cell receptor beta chains from a single sample sequenced in a study of OX40 agonist ivuxolimab in advanced cancers. Clones were read by immunoSEQ multiplex PCR, and TCRdb kept only the in-frame ones, dropping some. The sample comprises tens of thousands of clones, roughly 90% of which are singletons, and 29% rests with the top ten. This specimen was CD4+ or CD8+ T cells sorted from blood, taken in a trial of the OX40 agonist ivuxolimab. The source of these receptors is an adult with an advanced solid tumor such as melanoma, head and neck, liver or kidney cancer.

The J gene is TRBJ2-3, the V gene TRBV7-3; 7 bases match TRBD2. Germline V gene data show CDR1 as SGHTA and CDR2 as FQGTGA. The CDR3 is made up of 13 amino acids. V lost 6 bases and J lost 3; bases outside the gene matches: 3. CDR3 nucleotide sequence: TGTGCCAGCAGATCCGGGGGGACAGATACGCAGTATTTT. Encoded protein: CASRSGGTDTQYF.

V is TRBV2 and J is TRBJ2-1; the D gene is possibly TRBD1 (6 bases). The CDR3 totals 13 residues. Germline loops: CDR1 SNHLY, CDR2 FYNNEI. V was shortened by 6 bases and J by 7 bases, with 13 bases between the two germline ends. This CDR3 is CASRPGQRNEQFF. CDR3 nucleotides: TGTGCCAGCAGACCCGGACAGAGGAATGAGCAGTTCTTC.

The chain is built from TRBV4-1 and TRBJ2-5, with 11 bases that match TRBD2. Germline CDR1 reads MGHRA; CDR2 reads YSYEKL. The J segment lost 5 bases and the V segment lost 6 bases, leaving 5 bases of the junction unmatched. CDR3 size: 14 residues. The CDR3 sequence is CASRPTSGSETQYF. The CDR3 nucleotides read TGCGCCAGCAGACCTACTAGCGGGAGTGAGACCCAGTACTTC.

V and J are TRBV4-2 and TRBJ2-1; 7 bases are a match to TRBD2. The CDR3 covers 15 residues. The V gene end was trimmed by 4 bases and the J gene end by 6 bases; junction bases not matched to a gene: 9. The V gene's germline CDR1 is LGHNA and CDR2 YNFKEQ. CDR3 residues: CASSPRTSLRNEQFF. The DNA of the CDR3 is TGTGCCAGCAGCCCGCGGACTAGTTTACGCAATGAGCAGTTCTTC.

The V gene is TRBV5-1, the J gene TRBJ2-1; D perhaps matches TRBD2 (6 bases). V lost 0 bases and J 0 bases, leaving 10 bases between the germline ends. CDR1 is SGHRS, CDR2 YFSETQ, per germline. The CDR3 spans 16 residues. CDR3 DNA: TGCGCCAGCAGCTTGGTTTCGGGGGTCTCCTACAATGAGCAGTTCTTC. Its translation: CASSLVSGVSYNEQFF.

V is TRBV11-2 and J is TRBJ2-7; D is tentatively TRBD1 or TRBD2 (5 bases each). The V and J ends lost 6 bases and 0 bases respectively, with 27 bases between them. The CDR3 length is 19 residues. In germline, CDR1 is SGHAT, CDR2 FQNNGV. The CDR3 sequence: CASSLGATEGPISSYEQYF. In DNA, the CDR3 is TGTGCCAGCAGTCTAGGGGCGACAGAGGGACCGATCAGCTCCTACGAGCAGTACTTC.